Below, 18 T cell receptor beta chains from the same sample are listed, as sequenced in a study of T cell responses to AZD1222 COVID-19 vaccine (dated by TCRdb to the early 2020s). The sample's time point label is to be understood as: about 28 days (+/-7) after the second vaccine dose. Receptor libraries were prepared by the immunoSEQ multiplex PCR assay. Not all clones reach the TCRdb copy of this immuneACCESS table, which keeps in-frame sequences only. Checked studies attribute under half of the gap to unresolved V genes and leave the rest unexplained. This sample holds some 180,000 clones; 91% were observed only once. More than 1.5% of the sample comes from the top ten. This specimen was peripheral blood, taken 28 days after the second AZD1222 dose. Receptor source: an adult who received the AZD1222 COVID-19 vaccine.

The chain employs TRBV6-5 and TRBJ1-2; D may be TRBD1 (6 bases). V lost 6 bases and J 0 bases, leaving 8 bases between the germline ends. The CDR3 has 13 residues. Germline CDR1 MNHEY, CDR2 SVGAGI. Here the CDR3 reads CASRWTANYGYTF. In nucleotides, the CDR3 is TGTGCCAGCAGGTGGACAGCTAACTATGGCTACACCTTC.

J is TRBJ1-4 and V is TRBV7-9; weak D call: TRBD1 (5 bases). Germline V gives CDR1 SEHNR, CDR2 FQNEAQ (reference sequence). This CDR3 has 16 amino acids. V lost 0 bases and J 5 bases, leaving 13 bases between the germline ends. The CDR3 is CASSLAFTGFNEKLFF. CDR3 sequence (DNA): TGTGCCAGCAGCTTAGCGTTTACAGGTTTCAATGAAAAACTGTTTTTT.

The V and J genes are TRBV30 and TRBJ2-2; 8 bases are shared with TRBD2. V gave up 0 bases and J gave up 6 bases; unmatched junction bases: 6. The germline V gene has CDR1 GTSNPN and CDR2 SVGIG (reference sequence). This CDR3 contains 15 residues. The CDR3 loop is CAWSVAGAGAGELFF. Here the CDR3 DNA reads TGTGCCTGGAGTGTTGCGGGAGCGGGGGCCGGGGAGCTGTTTTTT.

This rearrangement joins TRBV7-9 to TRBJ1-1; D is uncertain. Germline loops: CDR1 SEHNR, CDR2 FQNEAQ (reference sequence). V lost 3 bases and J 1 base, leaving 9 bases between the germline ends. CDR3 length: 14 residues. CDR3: CASSFYRENTEAFF. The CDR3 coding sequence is TGTGCCAGCAGCTTTTACAGAGAGAACACTGAAGCTTTCTTT.

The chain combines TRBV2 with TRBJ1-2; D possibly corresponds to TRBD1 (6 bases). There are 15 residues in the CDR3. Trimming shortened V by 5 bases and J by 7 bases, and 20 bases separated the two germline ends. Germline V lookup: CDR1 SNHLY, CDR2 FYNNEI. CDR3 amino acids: CASSKQGGHPGGYTF. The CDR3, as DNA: TGTGCCAGCAGTAAACAAGGGGGACACCCGGGTGGCTACACCTTC.

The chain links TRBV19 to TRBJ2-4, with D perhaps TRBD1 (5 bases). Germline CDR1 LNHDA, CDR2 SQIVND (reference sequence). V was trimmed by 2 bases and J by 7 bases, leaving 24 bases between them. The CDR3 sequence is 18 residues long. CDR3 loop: CASSIKGMRSANRNIQYF. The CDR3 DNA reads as TGTGCCAGTAGTATAAAGGGGATGAGGAGCGCGAATCGGAACATTCAGTACTTC. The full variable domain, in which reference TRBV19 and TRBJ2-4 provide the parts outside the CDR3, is DGGITQSPKYLFRKEGQNVTLSCEQNLNHDAMYWYRQDPGQGLRLIYYSQIVNDFQKGDIAEGYSVSREKKESFPLTVTSAQKNPTAFYLCASSIKGMRSANRNIQYFGAGTRLSVL.

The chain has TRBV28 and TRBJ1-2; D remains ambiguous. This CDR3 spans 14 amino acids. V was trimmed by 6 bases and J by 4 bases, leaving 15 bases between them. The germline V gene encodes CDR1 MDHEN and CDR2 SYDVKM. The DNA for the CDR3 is TGTGCCAGCAGCCCCGTGGAGGGAGTCTATGGCTACACCTTC. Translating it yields CASSPVEGVYGYTF.

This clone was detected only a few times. The CDR3 loop is CASSEVWGAGQPQHF. The CDR3 region has the DNA TGTGCCAGCAGTGAAGTTTGGGGGGCAGGGCAGCCCCAGCATTTT. The chain has TRBV2 and TRBJ1-5, with D possibly being TRBD1 (6 bases). V was trimmed by 1 base and J by 7 bases, leaving 14 bases between them. The CDR3 contains 15 residues. In germline, CDR1 is SNHLY, CDR2 FYNNEI. Filled out from reference TRBV2 and TRBJ1-5, the complete variable domain reads EPEVTQTPSHQVTQMGQEVILRCVPISNHLYFYWYRQILGQKVEFLVSFYNNEISEKSEIFDDQFSVERPDGSNFTLKIRSTKLEDSAMYFCASSEVWGAGQPQHFGDGTRLSIL.

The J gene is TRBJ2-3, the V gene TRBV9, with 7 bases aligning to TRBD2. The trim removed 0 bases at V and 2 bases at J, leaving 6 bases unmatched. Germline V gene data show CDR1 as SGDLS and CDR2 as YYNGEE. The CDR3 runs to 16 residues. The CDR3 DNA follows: TGTGCCAGCAGCGTAGATAGCGGGTCTTTCACAGATACGCAGTATTTT. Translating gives CASSVDSGSFTDTQYF.

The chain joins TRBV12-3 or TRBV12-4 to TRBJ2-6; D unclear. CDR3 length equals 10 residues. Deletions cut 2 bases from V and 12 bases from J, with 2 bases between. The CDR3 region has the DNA TGTGCCAGCAGTTTAAGCGTCCTGACTTTC. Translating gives CASSLSVLTF.

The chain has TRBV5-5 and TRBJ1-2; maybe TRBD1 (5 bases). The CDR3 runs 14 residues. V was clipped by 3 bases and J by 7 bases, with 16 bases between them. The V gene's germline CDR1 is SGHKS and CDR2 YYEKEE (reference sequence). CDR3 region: CASSSAGGGGGYTF. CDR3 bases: TGTGCCAGCAGCTCCGCTGGTGGGGGAGGTGGCTACACCTTC. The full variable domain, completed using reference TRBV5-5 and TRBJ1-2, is DAGVTQSPTHLIKTRGQQVTLRCSPISGHKSVSWYQQVLGQGPQFIFQYYEKEERGRGNFPDRFSARQFPNYSSELNVNALLLGDSALYLCASSSAGGGGGYTFGSGTRLTVV.

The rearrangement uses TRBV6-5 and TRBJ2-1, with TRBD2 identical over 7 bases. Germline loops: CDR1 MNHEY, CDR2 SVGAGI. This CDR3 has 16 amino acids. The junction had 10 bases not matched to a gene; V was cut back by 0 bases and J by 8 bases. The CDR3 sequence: CASSYSAGFGSDEQFF. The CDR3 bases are TGTGCCAGCAGTTACTCAGCGGGGTTCGGCTCGGATGAGCAGTTCTTC.

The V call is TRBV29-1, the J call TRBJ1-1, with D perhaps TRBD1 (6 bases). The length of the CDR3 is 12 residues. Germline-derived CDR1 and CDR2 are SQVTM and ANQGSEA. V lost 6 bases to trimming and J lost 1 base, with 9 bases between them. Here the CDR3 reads CSVGGQNTEAFF. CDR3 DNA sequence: TGCAGCGTAGGGGGACAGAACACTGAAGCTTTCTTT.

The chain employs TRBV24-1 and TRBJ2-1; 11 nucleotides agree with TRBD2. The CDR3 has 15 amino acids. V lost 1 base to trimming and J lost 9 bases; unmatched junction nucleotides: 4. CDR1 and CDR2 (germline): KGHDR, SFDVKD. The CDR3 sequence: CATSDFSGGAGEQFF. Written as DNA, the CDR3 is TGTGCCACCAGTGATTTTAGCGGGGGGGCCGGTGAGCAGTTCTTC.

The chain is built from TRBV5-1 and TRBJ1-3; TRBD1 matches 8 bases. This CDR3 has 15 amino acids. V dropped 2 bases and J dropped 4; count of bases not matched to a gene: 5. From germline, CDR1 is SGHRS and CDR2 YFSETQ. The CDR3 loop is CASSLPTGAGNTIYF. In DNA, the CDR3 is TGCGCCAGCAGCTTACCGACAGGGGCAGGAAACACCATATATTTT.

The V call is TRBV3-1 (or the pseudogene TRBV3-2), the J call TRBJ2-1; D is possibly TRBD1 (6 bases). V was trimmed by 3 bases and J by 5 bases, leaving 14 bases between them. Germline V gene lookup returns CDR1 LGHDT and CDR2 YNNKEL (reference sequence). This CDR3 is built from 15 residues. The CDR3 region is CASSHRRTDHNEQFF. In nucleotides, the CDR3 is TGTGCCAGCAGCCATAGAAGGACAGATCACAATGAGCAGTTCTTC.

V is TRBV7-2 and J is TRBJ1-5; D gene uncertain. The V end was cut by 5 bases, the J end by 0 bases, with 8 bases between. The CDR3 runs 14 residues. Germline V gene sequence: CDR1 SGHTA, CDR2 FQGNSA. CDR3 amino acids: CASSRPYSNQPQHF. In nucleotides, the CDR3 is TGTGCCAGCAGCCGTCCTTATAGCAATCAGCCCCAGCATTTT.

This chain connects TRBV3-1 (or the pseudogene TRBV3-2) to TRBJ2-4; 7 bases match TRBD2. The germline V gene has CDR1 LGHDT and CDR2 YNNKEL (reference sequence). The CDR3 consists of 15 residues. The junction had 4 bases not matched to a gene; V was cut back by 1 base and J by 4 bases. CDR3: CASSQGVSGKNIQYF. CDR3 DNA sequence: TGTGCCAGCAGCCAAGGGGTTAGCGGGAAAAACATTCAGTACTTC.